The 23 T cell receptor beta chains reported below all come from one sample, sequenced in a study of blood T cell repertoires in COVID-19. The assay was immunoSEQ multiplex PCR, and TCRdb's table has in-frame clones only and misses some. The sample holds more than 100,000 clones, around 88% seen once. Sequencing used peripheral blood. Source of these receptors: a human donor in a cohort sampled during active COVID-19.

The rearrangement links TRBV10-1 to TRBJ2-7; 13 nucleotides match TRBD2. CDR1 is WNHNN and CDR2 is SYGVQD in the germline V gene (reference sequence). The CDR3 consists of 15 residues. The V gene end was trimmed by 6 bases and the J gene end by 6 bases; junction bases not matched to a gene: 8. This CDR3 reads CASRETSGRRGEQYF. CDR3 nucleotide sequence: TGCGCCAGCAGGGAGACTAGCGGGAGGAGAGGCGAGCAGTACTTC.

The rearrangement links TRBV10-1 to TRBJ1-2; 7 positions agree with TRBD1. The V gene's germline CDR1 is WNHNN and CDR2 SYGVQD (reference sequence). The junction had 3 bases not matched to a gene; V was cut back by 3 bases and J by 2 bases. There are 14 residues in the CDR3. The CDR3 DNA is TGCGCCAGCAGTGATGGGACAGCGAACTATGGCTACACCTTC. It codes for CASSDGTANYGYTF.

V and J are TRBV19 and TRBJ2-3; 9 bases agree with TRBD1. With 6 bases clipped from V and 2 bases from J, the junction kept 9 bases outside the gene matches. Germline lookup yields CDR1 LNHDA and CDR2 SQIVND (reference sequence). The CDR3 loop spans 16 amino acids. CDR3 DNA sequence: TGTGCCAGTAGGGAACGCGGGACAGGGCTCACAGATACGCAGTATTTT. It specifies CASRERGTGLTDTQYF. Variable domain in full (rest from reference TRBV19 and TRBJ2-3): DGGITQSPKYLFRKEGQNVTLSCEQNLNHDAMYWYRQDPGQGLRLIYYSQIVNDFQKGDIAEGYSVSREKKESFPLTVTSAQKNPTAFYLCASRERGTGLTDTQYFGPGTRLTVL.

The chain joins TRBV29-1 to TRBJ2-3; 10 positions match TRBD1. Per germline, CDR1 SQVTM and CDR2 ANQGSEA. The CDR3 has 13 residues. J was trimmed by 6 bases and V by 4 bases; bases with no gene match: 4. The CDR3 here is CSVGTGGPDTQYF. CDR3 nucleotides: TGCAGCGTTGGGACAGGGGGGCCGGATACGCAGTATTTT.

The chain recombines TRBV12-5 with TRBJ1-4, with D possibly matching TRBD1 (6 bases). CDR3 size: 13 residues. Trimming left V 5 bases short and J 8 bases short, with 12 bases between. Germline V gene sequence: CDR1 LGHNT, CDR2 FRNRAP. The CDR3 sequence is CASGPDSYEKLFF. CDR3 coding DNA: TGTGCTAGTGGTCCGGACAGTTACGAAAAACTGTTTTTT.

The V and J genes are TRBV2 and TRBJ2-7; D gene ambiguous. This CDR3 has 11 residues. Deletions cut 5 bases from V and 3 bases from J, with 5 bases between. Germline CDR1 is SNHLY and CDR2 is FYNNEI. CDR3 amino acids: CASSPNYEQYF. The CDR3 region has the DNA TGTGCCAGCAGTCCCAACTACGAGCAGTACTTC.

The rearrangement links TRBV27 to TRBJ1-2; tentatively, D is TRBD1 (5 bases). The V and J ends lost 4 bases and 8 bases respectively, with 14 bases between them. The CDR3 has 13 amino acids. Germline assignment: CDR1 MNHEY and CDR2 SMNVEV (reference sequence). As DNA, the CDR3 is TGTGCCAGCAGTTGGGGCCCAGCTTCCGGCTACACCTTC. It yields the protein CASSWGPASGYTF.

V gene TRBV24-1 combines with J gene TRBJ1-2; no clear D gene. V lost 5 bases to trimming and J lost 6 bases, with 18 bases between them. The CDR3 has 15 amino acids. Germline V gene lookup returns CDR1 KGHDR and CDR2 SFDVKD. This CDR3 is CATSAPDSGVHGYTF. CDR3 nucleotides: TGTGCCACCAGTGCTCCTGACTCGGGAGTTCATGGCTACACCTTC.

CDR3 loop: CASSVTGTGSSGANVLTF. In DNA, the CDR3 is TGTGCCAGTAGTGTTACCGGGACAGGGAGCTCTGGGGCCAACGTCCTGACTTTC. V usage is TRBV19 and J usage is TRBJ2-6; 9 bases align to TRBD1. The V and J ends lost 5 bases and 0 bases, in that order; junction bases with no gene match: 8. Germline assignment: CDR1 LNHDA and CDR2 SQIVND (reference sequence). The length of the CDR3 is 18 residues. Complete variable domain (other parts from reference TRBV19 and TRBJ2-6): DGGITQSPKYLFRKEGQNVTLSCEQNLNHDAMYWYRQDPGQGLRLIYYSQIVNDFQKGDIAEGYSVSREKKESFPLTVTSAQKNPTAFYLCASSVTGTGSSGANVLTFGAGSRLTVL.

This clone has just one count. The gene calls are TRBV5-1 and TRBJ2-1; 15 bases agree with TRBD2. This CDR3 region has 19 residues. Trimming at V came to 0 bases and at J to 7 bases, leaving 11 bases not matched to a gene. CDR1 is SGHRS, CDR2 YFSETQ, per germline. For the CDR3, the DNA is TGCGCCAGCAGCTTGGGACTTGGGACTAGCGGGGGGCGGCCTAATGAGCAGTTCTTC. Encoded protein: CASSLGLGTSGGRPNEQFF.

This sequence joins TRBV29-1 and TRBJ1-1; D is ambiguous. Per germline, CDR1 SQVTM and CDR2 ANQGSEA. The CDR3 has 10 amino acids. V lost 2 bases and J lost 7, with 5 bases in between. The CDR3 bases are TGCAGCGTTGAATACGGTGAAGCTTTCTTT. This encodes CSVEYGEAFF.

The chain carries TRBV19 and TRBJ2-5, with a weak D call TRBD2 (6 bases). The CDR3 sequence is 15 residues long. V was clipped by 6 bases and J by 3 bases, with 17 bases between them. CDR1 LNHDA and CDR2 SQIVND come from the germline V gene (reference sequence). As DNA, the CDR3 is TGTGCCAGTAGCCGCATCACTAGCCGAAAAGAGACCCAGTACTTC. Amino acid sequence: CASSRITSRKETQYF. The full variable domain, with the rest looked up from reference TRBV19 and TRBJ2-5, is DGGITQSPKYLFRKEGQNVTLSCEQNLNHDAMYWYRQDPGQGLRLIYYSQIVNDFQKGDIAEGYSVSREKKESFPLTVTSAQKNPTAFYLCASSRITSRKETQYFGPGTRLLVL.

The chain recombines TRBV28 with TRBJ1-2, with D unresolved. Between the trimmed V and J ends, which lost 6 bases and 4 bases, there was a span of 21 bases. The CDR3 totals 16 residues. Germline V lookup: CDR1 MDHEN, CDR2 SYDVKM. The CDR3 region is CASSPPLGATPYGYTF. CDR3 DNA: TGTGCCAGCAGCCCCCCCCTGGGAGCGACGCCCTATGGCTACACCTTC.

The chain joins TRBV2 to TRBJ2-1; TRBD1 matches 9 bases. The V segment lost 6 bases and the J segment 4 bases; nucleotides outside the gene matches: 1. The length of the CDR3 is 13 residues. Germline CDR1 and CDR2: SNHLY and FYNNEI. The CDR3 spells CASRDRGYNEQFF. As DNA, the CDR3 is TGTGCCAGCAGGGACAGGGGTTACAATGAGCAGTTCTTC.

The CDR3 DNA reads as TGCGCCAGCAGCTTGGTTCCTACTAGCGGACAATACGAGCAGTACTTC. Translated, it gives CASSLVPTSGQYEQYF. This rearrangement joins TRBV5-1 to TRBJ2-7, with 8 bases that match TRBD2. CDR3 length: 16 residues. Germline loops: CDR1 SGHRS, CDR2 YFSETQ. V lost 0 bases and J lost 4; bases outside the gene matches: 9.

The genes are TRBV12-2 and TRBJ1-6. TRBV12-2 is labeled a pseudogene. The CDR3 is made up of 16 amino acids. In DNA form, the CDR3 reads TGTGCAAGTCGCCTAGACGGTCTCTCCTATAATTCACCCCTCCACTTT. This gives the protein CASRLDGLSYNSPLHF.

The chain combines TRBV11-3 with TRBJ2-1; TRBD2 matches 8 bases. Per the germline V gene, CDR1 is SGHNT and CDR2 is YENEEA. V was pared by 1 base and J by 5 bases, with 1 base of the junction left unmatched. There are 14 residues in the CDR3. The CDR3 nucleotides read TGTGCCAGCAGCTTAGGGGGACTAGACAATGAGCAGTTCTTC. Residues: CASSLGGLDNEQFF.

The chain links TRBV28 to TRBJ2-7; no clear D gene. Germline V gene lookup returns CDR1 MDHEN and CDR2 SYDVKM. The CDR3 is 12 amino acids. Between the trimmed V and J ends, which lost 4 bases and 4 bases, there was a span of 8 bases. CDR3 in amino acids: CASSYSRYEQYF. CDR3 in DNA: TGTGCCAGCAGTTACTCCCGTTACGAGCAGTACTTC.

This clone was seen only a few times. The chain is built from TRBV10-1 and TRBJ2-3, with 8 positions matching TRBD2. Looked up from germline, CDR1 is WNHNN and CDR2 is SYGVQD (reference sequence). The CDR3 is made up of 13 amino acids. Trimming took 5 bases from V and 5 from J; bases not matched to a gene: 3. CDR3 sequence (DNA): TGCGCCAGCAGTCCGGGAGGGGTAGATACGCAGTATTTT. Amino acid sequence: CASSPGGVDTQYF.

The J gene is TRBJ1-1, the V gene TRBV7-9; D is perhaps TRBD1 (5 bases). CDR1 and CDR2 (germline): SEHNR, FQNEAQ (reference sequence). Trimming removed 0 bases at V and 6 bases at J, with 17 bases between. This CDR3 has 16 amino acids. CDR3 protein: CASSLAIQGFVAEAFF. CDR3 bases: TGTGCCAGCAGCTTAGCTATCCAGGGCTTTGTAGCTGAAGCTTTCTTT.

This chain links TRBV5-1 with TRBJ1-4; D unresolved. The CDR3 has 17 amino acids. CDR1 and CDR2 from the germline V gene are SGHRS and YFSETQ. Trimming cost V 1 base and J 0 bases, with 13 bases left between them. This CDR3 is CASSLLGGVATNEKLFF. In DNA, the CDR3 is TGCGCCAGCAGCTTGTTAGGTGGAGTCGCAACTAATGAAAAACTGTTTTTT.

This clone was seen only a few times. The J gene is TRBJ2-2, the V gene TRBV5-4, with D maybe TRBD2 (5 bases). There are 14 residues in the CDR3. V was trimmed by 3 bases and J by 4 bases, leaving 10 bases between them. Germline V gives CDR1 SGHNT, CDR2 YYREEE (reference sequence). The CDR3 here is CASSSEVVTGELFF. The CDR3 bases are TGTGCCAGCAGCTCGGAGGTGGTCACCGGGGAGCTGTTTTTT.

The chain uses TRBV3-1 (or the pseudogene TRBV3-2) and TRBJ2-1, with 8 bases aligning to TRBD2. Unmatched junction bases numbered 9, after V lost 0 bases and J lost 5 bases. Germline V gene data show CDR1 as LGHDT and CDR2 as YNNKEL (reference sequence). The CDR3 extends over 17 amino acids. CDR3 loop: CASSQDGLAGFNNEQFF. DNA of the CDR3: TGTGCCAGCAGCCAAGATGGGCTAGCGGGCTTCAACAATGAGCAGTTCTTC.